This T cell receptor (beta chain) emerged from a study of cytomegalovirus exposure and HLA in healthy donors. V was shortened by 5 bases and J by 0 bases, with 14 bases between the two germline ends. Germline V lookup: CDR1 SGHDT, CDR2 YYEEEE. CDR3 length equals 15 residues. Vbeta (60) and Jbeta (13) primers were used in the PCR. Assay: immunoSEQ multiplex PCR; the TCRdb copy retains only in-frame clones and omits some. The table has about 110,000 clones, around 71% seen once; the top ten hold less than 0.95%. The chain carries TRBV5-6 and TRBJ1-1; a possible D gene is TRBD1 (6 bases). The sequenced sample consisted of PBMCs. The sequence came from a boy aged 5 to 17 in good health and CMV-seronegative. The CDR3 here is CASSRDTKMNTEAFF. In DNA form, the CDR3 reads TGTGCCAGCAGTCGGGACACCAAGATGAACACTGAAGCTTTCTTT.